The sequence of this T cell receptor beta chain was determined in a study of post-analysis software for immune sequencing data. The study, taken as a whole, reports: When patients were compared with controls, about five TRBV segments were more frequent, TRBV5-6, TRBV5-1 and TRBV20-1 among them.

Unique molecular identifiers were carried by the TCR beta cDNA libraries. In TCRdb, the PCR reads were re-called with MiXCR into one record per CDR3 protein. The repertoire holds around 180,000 distinct CDR3 sequences, with about 29% as singletons. This clonotype was seen only a few times. Its specificity is not known. The V gene end was trimmed by 6 bases and the J gene end by 0 bases; junction bases not matched to a gene: 4. The length of the CDR3 is 14 residues. Material for sequencing was blood. This TCR was recovered from a girl between 5 and 17 years old with multiple sclerosis. The chain has TRBV12-3 or TRBV12-4 and TRBJ1-1; 7 positions agree with TRBD1. CDR3 in DNA: TGTGCCAGCAGGGGGACAGCCATGAACACTGAAGCTTTCTTT. As protein: CASRGTAMNTEAFF.